Reported below is one TCR beta chain. The target antigen is unknown. The CDR3 extends over 15 amino acids. Trimming left V 0 bases short and J 1 base short, with 10 bases between. Germline V lookup: CDR1 MDHEN, CDR2 SYDVKM. Primers for the PCR totalled 60 Vbeta and 13 Jbeta. Only in-frame clones appear in the TCRdb table, and some are missing; sequencing was by immunoSEQ multiplex PCR. The profile shows under 200,000 clones, over 65% of them singletons. The sample comes from a study of cytomegalovirus exposure and HLA in healthy donors. The study, taken as a whole, reports: A later analysis appeared to link common viral pathogens to several of the most significant clusters. Presence/absence analyses rested on an assumption that sequencing depth was roughly uniform across donors. A later analysis linked around 15,000 TCR beta sequences to HLA alleles at 0.05 false discovery rate.

This sequence was found in a woman aged 35 to 49 in good health and CMV-seronegative. The specimen sequenced was PBMCs. V gene TRBV28 combines with J gene TRBJ2-7; D remains unclear. CDR3 sequence: CASSLWTPQSYEQYF. The CDR3 nucleotides read TGTGCCAGCAGTTTATGGACACCGCAGTCCTACGAGCAGTACTTC. Together with reference TRBV28 and TRBJ2-7, the CDR3 gives the full variable domain: DVKVTQSSRYLVKRTGEKVFLECVQDMDHENMFWYRQDPGLGLRLIYFSYDVKMKEKGDIPEGYSVSREKKERFSLILESASTNQTSMYLCASSLWTPQSYEQYFGPGTRLTVT.